This T cell receptor (beta chain) appears in the sequencing data of a study of Ad26.COV2.S vaccination and SARS-CoV-2 variants. In the study overall: Enrolled in COV1001, the donor was in the Ad26.COV2.S trial arm, which received the vaccine. Recipients of Ad26.COV2.S got it intramuscularly, once or twice 56 days apart.

V was clipped by 0 bases and J by 8 bases, with 25 bases between them. The CDR3 covers 18 residues. CDR1 LGHNA and CDR2 YSLEER come from the germline V gene. Regarding the study as a whole: Assessments of TCR breadth and depth may have underestimated the total T cell responses.

For this clone: Antigen specificity is unknown.

The sample's treatment: 15 to 20 received Ad26.COV2.S at low or high dose, single or two shots; a few received placebo; per-sample allocation not given. On day 63 after the first injection, vaccine and placebo recipients gave samples. Donor was an adult aged 18-55 years in Boston. Profiled with immunoSEQ multiplex PCR; TCRdb holds only in-frame clones, not every one. The data contain around 340,000 clones, approximately 86% of them seen just once; the ten biggest clones take up around 10%. The sequences come from peripheral blood, collected in a trial of Ad26.COV2.S vaccine versus placebo. This chain links TRBV4-3 with TRBJ1-2; the D gene is possibly TRBD1 (5 bases). The receptor's source is a person between 18 and 65 years old who received the Ad26.COV2.S COVID-19 vaccine or a placebo. The CDR3 region is CASSQDRPRDAGPGGYTF. The CDR3 DNA sequence: TGCGCCAGCAGCCAAGACCGACCCCGGGACGCCGGGCCGGGGGGCTACACCTTC.